The 24 T cell receptor beta chains below were found in one sample sequenced in a study of cytomegalovirus exposure and HLA in healthy donors. With 60 Vbeta and 13 Jbeta primers, the PCR was carried out. TCRdb's copy holds only in-frame clones and misses some; the assay was immunoSEQ multiplex PCR. The profile shows about 160,000 clones, around four fifths of them singletons. Sequenced input: PBMCs. The receptors here all came from a woman younger than 30 in good health and CMV-seronegative.

The V call is TRBV5-1, the J call TRBJ2-2, with D unresolved. Per germline, CDR1 SGHRS and CDR2 YFSETQ. V was clipped by 7 bases and J by 3 bases, with 10 bases between them. This CDR3 region has 13 residues. The CDR3 region has the DNA TGCGCCAGCGCCAGACACTACACCGGGGAGCTGTTTTTT. Residues: CASARHYTGELFF. The full variable domain, in which reference TRBV5-1 and TRBJ2-2 provide the parts outside the CDR3, is KAGVTQTPRYLIKTRGQQVTLSCSPISGHRSVSWYQQTPGQGLQFLFEYFSETQRNKGNFPGRFSGRQFSNSRSEMNVSTLELGDSALYLCASARHYTGELFFGEGSRLTVL.

The V call is TRBV7-9, the J call TRBJ1-6, with 7 bases aligning to TRBD1. V was pared by 1 base and J by 8 bases, with 2 bases of the junction left unmatched. This CDR3 contains 14 residues. Germline values: CDR1 SEHNR, CDR2 FQNEAQ (reference sequence). CDR3 bases: TGTGCCAGCAGCTTAGGACAGGGAGATTCACCCCTCCACTTT. It specifies CASSLGQGDSPLHF.

This clone was found once. The gene calls are TRBV15 and TRBJ1-2; 10 bases are a match to TRBD1. The germline gives CDR1 LNHNV, CDR2 YYDKDF (reference sequence). With V trimmed by 0 bases and J by 8 bases, 9 bases remained unmatched. The CDR3 sequence is 16 residues long. DNA of the CDR3: TGTGCCACCAGCAGAGATAAGGCGGGACAGGGGTGGGGCTACACCTTC. Encoded protein: CATSRDKAGQGWGYTF.

The V gene is TRBV2, the J gene TRBJ2-5; no reliable D call. CDR3 length: 13 amino acids. The germline V gene encodes CDR1 SNHLY and CDR2 FYNNEI. Trimming stripped 7 bases from V and 1 base from J, with 10 bases between. CDR3 region: CASMQSSQETQYF. The CDR3 DNA follows: TGTGCCAGCATGCAGTCCAGCCAAGAGACCCAGTACTTC. Looking up the rest from reference TRBV2 and TRBJ2-5 gives the full variable domain: EPEVTQTPSHQVTQMGQEVILRCVPISNHLYFYWYRQILGQKVEFLVSFYNNEISEKSEIFDDQFSVERPDGSNFTLKIRSTKLEDSAMYFCASMQSSQETQYFGPGTRLLVL.

This rearrangement joins TRBV29-1 to TRBJ2-2; 12 nucleotides agree with TRBD2. Germline V CDR1 and CDR2: SQVTM, ANQGSEA. Trimming took 6 bases from V and 10 from J; bases not matched to a gene: 12. The CDR3 sequence is 15 residues long. The CDR3 DNA is TGCAGCGTCCTAAGACTAGCGGGGGCATCCGTGGAGCTGTTTTTT. Amino acids: CSVLRLAGASVELFF.

A single count supports this clone. This chain connects TRBV5-8 to TRBJ2-7; a weak D match, TRBD2 (7 bases). Trimming cost V 4 bases and J 0 bases, with 11 bases left between them. CDR1 and CDR2 from the germline V gene are SGHTS and YDEGEE. The CDR3 runs 14 residues. The DNA for the CDR3 is TGTGCCAGCAGCCCAGGGGACTACTCCTACGAGCAGTACTTC. Translating gives CASSPGDYSYEQYF.

The count of this clone is one. This chain links TRBV19 with TRBJ2-3; 7 nucleotides match TRBD1. Germline values: CDR1 LNHDA, CDR2 SQIVND (reference sequence). The CDR3 contains 20 residues. Unmatched junction bases numbered 26, after V lost 7 bases and J lost 4 bases. The CDR3 here is CASKGTVRLGGEAQSDTQYF. The CDR3 nucleotides read TGTGCCAGTAAGGGGACAGTCAGGCTAGGAGGAGAGGCACAGTCAGATACGCAGTATTTT.

The V and J genes are TRBV5-1 and TRBJ2-7; D uncertain. Trimming removed 0 bases from V and 12 bases from J, with 16 bases in between. The germline V gene has CDR1 SGHRS and CDR2 YFSETQ. The CDR3 is 13 residues long. CDR3 amino acids: CASSLDGESSSYF. The CDR3 DNA reads as TGCGCCAGCAGCTTGGACGGAGAGTCGTCGTCGTACTTC.

CDR3 DNA: TGTGCCAGCAGCTTCGAGGCAGCTAGCACAGATACGCAGTATTTT. Residues: CASSFEAASTDTQYF. The chain couples TRBV7-9 to TRBJ2-3; D not resolved. CDR3 length: 15 residues. CDR1 SEHNR and CDR2 FQNEAQ come from the germline V gene (reference sequence). Deletions cut 3 bases from V and 0 bases from J, with 10 bases between.

The chain is built from TRBV29-1 and TRBJ2-1; 13 positions match TRBD2. Per germline, CDR1 SQVTM and CDR2 ANQGSEA. The CDR3 length is 19 residues. The junction had 11 bases not matched to a gene; V was cut back by 1 base and J by 2 bases. Written as DNA, the CDR3 is TGCAGCGTTGAAGGGCTTAGGACTAGCGGGAGTCAGACCTACAATGAGCAGTTCTTC. Translation gives CSVEGLRTSGSQTYNEQFF.

This clone was seen a few times. The chain has TRBV2 and TRBJ1-2; 8 bases are shared with TRBD1. Per germline, CDR1 SNHLY and CDR2 FYNNEI. The V segment lost 5 bases and the J segment 1 base; nucleotides outside the gene matches: 9. The length of the CDR3 is 16 residues. CDR3 sequence (DNA): TGTGCCAGCAGTACCCGACTGACAGGGGTTAACTATGGCTACACCTTC. Protein product: CASSTRLTGVNYGYTF.

V gene TRBV19 combines with J gene TRBJ1-5; D is possibly TRBD1 (5 bases). The length of the CDR3 is 17 residues. The germline V and J ends were trimmed by 3 bases and 5 bases, with 20 bases remaining between them. Germline CDR1 and CDR2: LNHDA and SQIVND (reference sequence). Here the CDR3 reads CASSISRGGAADQPQHF. In DNA, the CDR3 is TGTGCCAGTAGTATTTCTCGGGGAGGGGCAGCGGATCAGCCCCAGCATTTT. Filled out from reference TRBV19 and TRBJ1-5, the complete variable domain reads DGGITQSPKYLFRKEGQNVTLSCEQNLNHDAMYWYRQDPGQGLRLIYYSQIVNDFQKGDIAEGYSVSREKKESFPLTVTSAQKNPTAFYLCASSISRGGAADQPQHFGDGTRLSIL.

The genes are TRBV12-5 and TRBJ2-1; D perhaps matches TRBD2 (5 bases). V lost 3 bases and J 3 bases, leaving 6 bases between the germline ends. CDR1 and CDR2 (germline): LGHNT, FRNRAP. The CDR3 is 13 residues long. CDR3 nucleotide sequence: TGTGCTAGTGGTTTAGAGGGCTACAATGAGCAGTTCTTC. Translation: CASGLEGYNEQFF.

V usage is TRBV11-3 and J usage is TRBJ2-7; the match to TRBD1 covers 7 bases. Per the germline V gene, CDR1 is SGHNT and CDR2 is YENEEA. This CDR3 spans 13 amino acids. J lost 5 bases, V lost 3 bases, and 4 bases had no gene match. The CDR3 protein is CASSFRDSHEQYF. CDR3 DNA: TGTGCCAGCAGCTTCCGGGACAGCCACGAGCAGTACTTC.

The chain recombines TRBV5-8 with TRBJ2-5, with 8 bases fitting TRBD2. Germline CDR1 is SGHTS and CDR2 is YDEGEE. With 4 bases clipped from V and 7 bases from J, the junction kept 15 bases outside the gene matches. The CDR3 consists of 16 residues. DNA of the CDR3: TGTGCCAGCAGCGTGGGCCGACTAGCGCTGGGCGGGACCCAGTACTTC. Translation: CASSVGRLALGGTQYF.

The chain links TRBV7-8 to TRBJ1-2; 8 bases agree with TRBD1. Germline V gene data show CDR1 as SGHVS and CDR2 as FQNEAQ. The CDR3 length is 18 residues. With 0 bases clipped from V and 4 bases from J, the junction kept 13 bases outside the gene matches. CDR3 bases: TGTGCCAGCAGCTTAGCCCCACCAAAATGGGGACAGGCCTATGGCTACACCTTC. Amino acids: CASSLAPPKWGQAYGYTF.

V is TRBV28 and J is TRBJ1-1; the D gene is possibly TRBD1 (6 bases). Between the trimmed V and J ends, which lost 5 bases and 11 bases, there was a span of 12 bases. Germline assignment: CDR1 MDHEN and CDR2 SYDVKM. The CDR3 contains 11 residues. The CDR3: CASSTGFGAFF. DNA for the CDR3: TGTGCCAGCAGTACAGGGTTTGGGGCTTTCTTT.

The genes are TRBV28 and TRBJ1-2; D not resolved. Trimming stripped 6 bases from V and 1 base from J, with 9 bases between. The CDR3 length is 13 residues. In germline, CDR1 is MDHEN, CDR2 SYDVKM. The DNA for the CDR3 is TGTGCCAGCAGCCCCAGATTTAACTATGGCTACACCTTC. Its translation: CASSPRFNYGYTF.

The J gene is TRBJ2-7, the V gene TRBV7-9; 8 bases are a match to TRBD2. The length of the CDR3 is 16 residues. Trimming at V came to 5 bases and at J to 2 bases, leaving 11 bases not matched to a gene. In germline, CDR1 is SEHNR, CDR2 FQNEAQ (reference sequence). CDR3 coding DNA: TGTGCCAGCAGCCCACTCTCGGGCGGGAGGACCTACGAGCAGTACTTC. Its translation: CASSPLSGGRTYEQYF.

The chain uses TRBV5-1 and TRBJ2-1; the match to TRBD2 covers 14 bases. The CDR3 covers 17 residues. The junction had 9 bases not matched to a gene; V was cut back by 2 bases and J by 8 bases. Looked up from germline, CDR1 is SGHRS and CDR2 is YFSETQ. The CDR3 DNA reads as TGCGCCAGCAGCTTCAGACTAGCGGGAGGGCCTGTGGATGAGCAGTTCTTC. It is translated as CASSFRLAGGPVDEQFF.

The gene calls are TRBV10-3 and TRBJ1-2, with TRBD1 matching 9 bases. J lost 2 bases, V lost 6 bases, and 4 bases had no gene match. The CDR3 length is 14 residues. Per germline, CDR1 ENHRY and CDR2 SYGVKD. The CDR3 nucleotides are TGTGCCATCAGAAGGGACAGGGACAACTATGGCTACACCTTC. This codes for CAIRRDRDNYGYTF.

The chain joins TRBV7-2 to TRBJ2-7; the D gene is possibly TRBD1 (5 bases). The CDR3 spans 13 residues. Per the germline V gene, CDR1 is SGHTA and CDR2 is FQGNSA. With 6 bases removed from V and 2 bases from J, the gap between germline ends came to 11 bases. In DNA, the CDR3 is TGTGCCAGCAGAGAAGCAGGGACCTACGAGCAGTACTTC. Translating gives CASREAGTYEQYF.

This clone was seen a few times. This chain uses TRBV28 with TRBJ2-7, with 7 nucleotides matching TRBD1. V lost 6 bases to trimming and J lost 0 bases; unmatched junction nucleotides: 5. There are 14 residues in the CDR3. Germline CDR1 and CDR2: MDHEN and SYDVKM. CDR3 DNA sequence: TGTGCCAGCAGGGGACAGCTGGTCTCCTACGAGCAGTACTTC. It yields the protein CASRGQLVSYEQYF.

The V and J genes are TRBV9 and TRBJ1-2, with 7 positions matching TRBD1. With V trimmed by 5 bases and J by 3 bases, 10 bases remained unmatched. Germline V gene lookup returns CDR1 SGDLS and CDR2 YYNGEE. The CDR3 totals 15 residues. The CDR3 reads CASSLGQIVDYGYTF. The CDR3 region has the DNA TGTGCCAGCAGTTTGGGACAGATCGTAGACTATGGCTACACCTTC.